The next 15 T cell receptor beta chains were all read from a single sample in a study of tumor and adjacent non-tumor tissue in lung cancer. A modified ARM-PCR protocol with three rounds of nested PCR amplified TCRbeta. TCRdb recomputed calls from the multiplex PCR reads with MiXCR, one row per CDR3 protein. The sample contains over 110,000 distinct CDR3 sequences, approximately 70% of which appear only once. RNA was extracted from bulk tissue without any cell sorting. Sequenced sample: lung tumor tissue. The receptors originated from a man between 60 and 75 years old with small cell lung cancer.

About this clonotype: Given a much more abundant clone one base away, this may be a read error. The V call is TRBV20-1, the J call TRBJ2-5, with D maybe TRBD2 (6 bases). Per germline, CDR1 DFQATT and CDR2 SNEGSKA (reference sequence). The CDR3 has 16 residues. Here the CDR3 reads CNARDWEDGSQETQYF. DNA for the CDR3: TGCAATGCTAGAGATTGGGAGGACGGCAGTCAAGAGACCCAGTACTTC.

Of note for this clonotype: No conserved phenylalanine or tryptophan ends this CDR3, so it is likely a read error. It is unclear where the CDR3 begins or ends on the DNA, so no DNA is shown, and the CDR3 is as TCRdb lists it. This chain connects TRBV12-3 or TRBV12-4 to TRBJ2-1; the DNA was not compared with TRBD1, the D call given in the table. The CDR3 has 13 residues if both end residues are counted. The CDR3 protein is CAGSLAGYRGQVI.

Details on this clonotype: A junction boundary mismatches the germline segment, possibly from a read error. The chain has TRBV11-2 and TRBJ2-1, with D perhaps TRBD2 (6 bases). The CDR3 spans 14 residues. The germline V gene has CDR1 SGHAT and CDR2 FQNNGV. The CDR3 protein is CASSLSWGRNEQFF. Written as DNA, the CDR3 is TGTGCCAGTAGCTTATCCTGGGGGAGGAATGAGCAGTTCTTC.

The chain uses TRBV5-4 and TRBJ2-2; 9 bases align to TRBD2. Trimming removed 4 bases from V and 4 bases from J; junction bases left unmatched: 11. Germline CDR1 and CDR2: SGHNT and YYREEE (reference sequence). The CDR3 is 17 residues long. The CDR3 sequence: CASSRAISGRFTGELFF. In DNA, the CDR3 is TGTGCCAGCAGCCGCGCAATTAGCGGGAGATTCACCGGGGAGCTGTTTTTT.

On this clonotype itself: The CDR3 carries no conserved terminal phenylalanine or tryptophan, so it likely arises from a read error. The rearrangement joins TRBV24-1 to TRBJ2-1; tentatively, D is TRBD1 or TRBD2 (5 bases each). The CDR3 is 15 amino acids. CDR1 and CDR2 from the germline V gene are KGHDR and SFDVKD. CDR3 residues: CAASDYGPRGKEQFI. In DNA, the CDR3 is TGTGCCGCCAGTGATTATGGACCGAGGGGAAAGGAGCAGTTCATC.

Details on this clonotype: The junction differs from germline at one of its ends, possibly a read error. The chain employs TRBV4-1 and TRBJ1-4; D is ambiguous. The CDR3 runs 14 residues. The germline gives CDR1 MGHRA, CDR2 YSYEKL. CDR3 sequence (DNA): TGCGCCAGCATCCAAGACCGGACTAATGAAAAACTGTCTTTT. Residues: CASIQDRTNEKLSF.

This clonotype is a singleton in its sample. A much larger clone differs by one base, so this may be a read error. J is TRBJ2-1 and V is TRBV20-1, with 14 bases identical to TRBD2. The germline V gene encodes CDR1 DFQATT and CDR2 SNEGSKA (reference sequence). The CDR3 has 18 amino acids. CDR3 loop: CNATGLAGGLSSYNEQFF. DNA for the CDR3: TGCAATGCAACTGGACTAGCGGGAGGCCTGAGCTCCTACAATGAGCAGTTCTTC.

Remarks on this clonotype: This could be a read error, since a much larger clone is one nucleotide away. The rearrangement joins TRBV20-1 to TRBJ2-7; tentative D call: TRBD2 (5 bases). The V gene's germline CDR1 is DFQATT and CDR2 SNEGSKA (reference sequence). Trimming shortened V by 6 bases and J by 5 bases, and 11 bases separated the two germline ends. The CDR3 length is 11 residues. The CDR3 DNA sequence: TGCAGTGCGAGTCGGGGTAACGAGCAGTACTTC. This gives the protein CSASRGNEQYF.

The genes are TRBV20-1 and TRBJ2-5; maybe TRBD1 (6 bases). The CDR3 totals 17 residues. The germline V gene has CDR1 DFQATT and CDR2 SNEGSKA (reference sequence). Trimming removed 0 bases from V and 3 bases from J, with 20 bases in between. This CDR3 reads CSARDRTWDTAEETQYF. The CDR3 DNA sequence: TGCAGTGCTAGAGATCGAACGTGGGACACGGCTGAAGAGACCCAGTACTTC.

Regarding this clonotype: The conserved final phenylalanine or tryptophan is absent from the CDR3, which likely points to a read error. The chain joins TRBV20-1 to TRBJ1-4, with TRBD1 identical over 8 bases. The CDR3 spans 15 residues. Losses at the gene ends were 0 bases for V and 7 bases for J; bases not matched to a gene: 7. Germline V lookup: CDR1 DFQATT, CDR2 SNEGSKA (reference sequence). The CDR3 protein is CSARDVDRGGEKLFL. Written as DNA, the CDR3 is TGCAGTGCTAGAGATGTCGACAGGGGCGGTGAAAAACTGTTTCTT.

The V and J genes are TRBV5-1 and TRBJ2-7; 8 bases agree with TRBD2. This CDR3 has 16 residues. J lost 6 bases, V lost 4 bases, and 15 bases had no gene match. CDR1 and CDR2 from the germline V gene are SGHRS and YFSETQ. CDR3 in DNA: TGCGCCAGCAGCAAAAATCGGGGGACTAGAGCTCTCGAGCAGTACTTC. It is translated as CASSKNRGTRALEQYF.

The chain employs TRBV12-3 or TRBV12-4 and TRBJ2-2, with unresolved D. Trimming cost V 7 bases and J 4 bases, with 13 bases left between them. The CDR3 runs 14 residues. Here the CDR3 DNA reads TGTGCCAGCATGCCCCCCCTGACCACCGGGGAGCTGTTTTTT. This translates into CASMPPLTTGELFF.

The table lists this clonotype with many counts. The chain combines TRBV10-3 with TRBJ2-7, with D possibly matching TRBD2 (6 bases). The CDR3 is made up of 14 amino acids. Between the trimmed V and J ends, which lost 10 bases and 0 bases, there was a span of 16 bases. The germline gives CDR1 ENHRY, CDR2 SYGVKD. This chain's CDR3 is CATNGGPDSYEQYV. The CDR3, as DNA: TGTGCCACCAATGGAGGGCCTGACTCCTACGAGCAGTACGTC.

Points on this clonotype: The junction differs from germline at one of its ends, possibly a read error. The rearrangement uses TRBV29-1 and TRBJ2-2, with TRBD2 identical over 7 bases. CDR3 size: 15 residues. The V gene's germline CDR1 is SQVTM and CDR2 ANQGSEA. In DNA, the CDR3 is TGCTGCGTCGTACTAGCGCCAGCGAACACCGGAGAGCTGTTTTTT. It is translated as CCVVLAPANTGELFF.

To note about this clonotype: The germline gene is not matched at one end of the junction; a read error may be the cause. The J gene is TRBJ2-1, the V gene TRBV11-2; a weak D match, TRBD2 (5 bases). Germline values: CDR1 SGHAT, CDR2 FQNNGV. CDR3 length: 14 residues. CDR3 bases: TGTGCCATCCAGAAGCGGCATGGCGACAATGGGCAGTTCTTC. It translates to CAIQKRHGDNGQFF.